A selection of T cell receptor beta chains follows, all from one sample in a study of blood T cell repertoires in COVID-19. The data were produced by immunoSEQ multiplex PCR, yet TCRdb's version contains in-frame clones alone and is incomplete. There are a few hundred thousand clones in the sample; 70% to 90% occur only once, and 5.5% to 7% lies in the top ten. The specimen was PBMCs or T cells enriched from blood (not recorded which). These receptors all come from a woman aged 25-40 years who had recovered from COVID-19. CDR3s include the opening cysteine and the closing phenylalanine or tryptophan. A D gene is named only where the DNA matches it firmly.

j_call d_call v_call cdr3_nt cdr3_aa
TRBJ1-1 TRBD1 TRBV19 TGTGCCAGTAGTATAACCCTCGGACAGGGAGGAGCTTTCTTT CASSITLGQGGAFF
TRBJ2-3 TRBD2 TRBV3-1/TRBV3-2 TGTGCCAGCAGCCATCTACCGGGACTAGCTGGAGATACGCAGTATTTT CASSHLPGLAGDTQYF
TRBJ2-3 TRBD1 TRBV5-1 TGCGCCAGCAGCTTGGCAAGGACAGGGGTAAGGACAGATACGCAGTATTTT CASSLARTGVRTDTQYF
TRBJ1-4 - TRBV6-1 TGTGCCAGCAGTGATGGACAGAAGAGACGGCTGTTTTTT CASSDGQKRRLFF
TRBJ2-5 TRBD2 TRBV27 TGTGCCAGCAGTCGGACTAGCGGGCTCTTATACTTC CASSRTSGLLYF
TRBJ1-2 TRBD1 TRBV5-4 TGTGCCAGCAGCAGCCCGGGACAGCTTGATGGCTACACCTTC CASSSPGQLDGYTF
TRBJ1-5 - TRBV27 TGTGCCAGCAGTTTGGGGAGGGGCAGTCAGCCCCAGCATTTT CASSLGRGSQPQHF
TRBJ1-2 - TRBV7-2 TGTGCCAGCAGCTCCGACAGGACCTATGGCTACACCTTC CASSSDRTYGYTF
TRBJ1-2 - TRBV6-5 TGTGCCAGCAGCGCCGCCGGGACTGTTCATGGCTACACCTTC CASSAAGTVHGYTF
TRBJ2-3 TRBD2 TRBV9 TGTGCCAGCAGCGCCAAACTAGCGGGGACAGATACGCAGTATTTT CASSAKLAGTDTQYF
TRBJ1-2 - TRBV28 TGTGCCAGCACCACCCCAGGGGAGGGGGACTATGGCTACACCTTC CASTTPGEGDYGYTF
TRBJ1-1 - TRBV5-1 TGCGCCAGCAGCTTGCAATGGAACACTGAAGCTTTCTTT CASSLQWNTEAFF